The T cell receptor (beta chain) described here comes from a study of identical twins. The study, taken as a whole, reports: Researchers reported excess low generation probability among twin-shared out-of-frame alpha sequences.

This CDR3 has 13 amino acids. Between the trimmed V and J ends, which lost 0 bases and 1 base, there was a span of 6 bases. Germline CDR1 SQVTM, CDR2 ANQGSEA. Each CDR3 protein gets one entry after TCRdb re-called the 5' RACE reads with MiXCR. The table records 450,000 to 650,000 distinct CDR3 sequences, over 8.5% of them present only once. A remark on this clonotype: Its antigen is unidentified.

These same data were also listed under a study on yellow fever vaccine responses in identical twins.

The sample was PBMCs. This chain connects TRBV29-1 to TRBJ1-2; TRBD1 is a possible D gene (5 bases). The receptor comes from a woman aged 18 to 35 in good health. Here the CDR3 reads CSVEEGRNYGYTF. CDR3 bases: TGCAGCGTTGAAGAGGGACGTAACTATGGCTACACCTTC.